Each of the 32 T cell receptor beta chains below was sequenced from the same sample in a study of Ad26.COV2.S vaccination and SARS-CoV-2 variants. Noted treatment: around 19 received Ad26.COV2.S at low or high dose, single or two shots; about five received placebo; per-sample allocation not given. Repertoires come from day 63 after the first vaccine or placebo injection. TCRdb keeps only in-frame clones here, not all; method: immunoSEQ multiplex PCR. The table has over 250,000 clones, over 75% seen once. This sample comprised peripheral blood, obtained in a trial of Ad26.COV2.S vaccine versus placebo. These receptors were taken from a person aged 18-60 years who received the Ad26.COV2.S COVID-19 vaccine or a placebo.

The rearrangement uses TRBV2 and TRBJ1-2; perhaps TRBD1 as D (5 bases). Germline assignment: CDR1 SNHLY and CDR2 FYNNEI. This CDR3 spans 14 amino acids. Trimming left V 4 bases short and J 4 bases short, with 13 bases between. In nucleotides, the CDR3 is TGTGCCAGCAGTGCCCGGGGGGAGAGCTATGGCTACACCTTC. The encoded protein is CASSARGESYGYTF.

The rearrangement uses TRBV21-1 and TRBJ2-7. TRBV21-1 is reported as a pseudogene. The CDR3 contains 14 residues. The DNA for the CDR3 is TGTGCCAGCAGCAAAGCGGAACTCTCCTACGAGCAGTACTTC. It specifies CASSKAELSYEQYF.

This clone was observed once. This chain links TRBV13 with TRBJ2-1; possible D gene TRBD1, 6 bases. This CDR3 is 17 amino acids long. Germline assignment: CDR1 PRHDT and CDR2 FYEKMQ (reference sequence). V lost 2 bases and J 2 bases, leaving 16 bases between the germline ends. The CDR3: CASSLNLGAWTYNEQFF. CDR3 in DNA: TGTGCCAGCAGCTTAAATTTGGGGGCTTGGACCTACAATGAGCAGTTCTTC.

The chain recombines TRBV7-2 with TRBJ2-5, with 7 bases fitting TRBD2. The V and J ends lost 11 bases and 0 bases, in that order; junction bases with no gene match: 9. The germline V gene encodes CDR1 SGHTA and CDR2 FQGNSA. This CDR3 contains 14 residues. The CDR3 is CAVASGAHQETQYF. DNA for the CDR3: TGTGCCGTTGCCAGCGGGGCGCACCAAGAGACCCAGTACTTC.

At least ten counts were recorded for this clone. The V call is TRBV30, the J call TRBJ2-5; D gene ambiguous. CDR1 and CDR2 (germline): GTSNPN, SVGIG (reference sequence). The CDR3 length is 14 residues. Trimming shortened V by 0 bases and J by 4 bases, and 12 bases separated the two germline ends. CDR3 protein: CAWSVGLTPETQYF. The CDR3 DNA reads TGTGCCTGGAGTGTAGGGTTAACTCCAGAGACCCAGTACTTC.

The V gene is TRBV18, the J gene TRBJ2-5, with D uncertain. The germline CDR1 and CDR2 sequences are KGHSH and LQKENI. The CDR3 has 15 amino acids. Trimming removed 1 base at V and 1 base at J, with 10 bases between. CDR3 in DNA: TGTGCCAGCTCACCACTGGCAGGCTCCCAAGAGACCCAGTACTTC. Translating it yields CASSPLAGSQETQYF.

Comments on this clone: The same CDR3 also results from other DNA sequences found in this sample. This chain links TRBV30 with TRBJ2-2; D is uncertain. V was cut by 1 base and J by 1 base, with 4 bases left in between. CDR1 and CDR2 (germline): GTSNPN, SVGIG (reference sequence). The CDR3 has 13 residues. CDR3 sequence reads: CAWSGGNTGELFF. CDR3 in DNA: TGTGCCTGGAGTGGGGGGAACACCGGGGAGCTGTTTTTT. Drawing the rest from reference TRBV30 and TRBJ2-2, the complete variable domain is SQTIHQWPATLVQPVGSPLSLECTVEGTSNPNLYWYRQAAGRGLQLLFYSVGIGQISSEVPQNLSASRPQDRQFILSSKKLLLSDSGFYLCAWSGGNTGELFFGEGSRLTVL.

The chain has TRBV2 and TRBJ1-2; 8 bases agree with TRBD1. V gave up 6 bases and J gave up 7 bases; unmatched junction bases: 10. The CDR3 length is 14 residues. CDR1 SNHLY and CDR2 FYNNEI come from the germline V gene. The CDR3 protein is CASREQGDTSGYTF. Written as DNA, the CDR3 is TGTGCCAGCAGGGAACAGGGGGATACGTCTGGCTACACCTTC.

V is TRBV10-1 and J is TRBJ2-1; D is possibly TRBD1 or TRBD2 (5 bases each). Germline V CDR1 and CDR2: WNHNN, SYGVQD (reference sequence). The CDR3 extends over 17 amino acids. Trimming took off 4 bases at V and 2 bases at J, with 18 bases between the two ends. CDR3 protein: CASSGTPKGSAYNEQFF. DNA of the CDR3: TGCGCCAGCAGTGGGACGCCTAAGGGGAGCGCCTACAATGAGCAGTTCTTC.

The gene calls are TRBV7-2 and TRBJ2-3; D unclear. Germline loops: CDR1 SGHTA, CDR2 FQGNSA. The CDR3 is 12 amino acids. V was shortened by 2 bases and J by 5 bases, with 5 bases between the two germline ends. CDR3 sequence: CASSLLGDTQYF. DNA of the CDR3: TGTGCCAGCAGCTTATTAGGAGATACGCAGTATTTT. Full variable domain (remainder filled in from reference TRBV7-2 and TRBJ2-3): GAGVSQSPSNKVTEKGKDVELRCDPISGHTALYWYRQSLGQGLEFLIYFQGNSAPDKSGLPSDRFSAERTGGSVSTLTIQRTQQEDSAVYLCASSLLGDTQYFGPGTRLTVL.

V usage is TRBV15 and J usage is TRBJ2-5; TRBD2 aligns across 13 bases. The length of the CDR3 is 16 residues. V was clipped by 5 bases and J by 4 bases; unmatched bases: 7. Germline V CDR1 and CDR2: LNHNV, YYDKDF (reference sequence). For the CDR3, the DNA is TGTGCCACCAGCTTCCCCGGACTAGCGGGGGCAGAGACCCAGTACTTC. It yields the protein CATSFPGLAGAETQYF.

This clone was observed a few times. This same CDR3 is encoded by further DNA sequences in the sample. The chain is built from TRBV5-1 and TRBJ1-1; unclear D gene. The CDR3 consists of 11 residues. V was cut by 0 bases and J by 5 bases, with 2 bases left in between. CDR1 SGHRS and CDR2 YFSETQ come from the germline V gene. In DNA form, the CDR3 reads TGCGCCAGCAGCTTGGGTACTGAAGCTTTCTTT. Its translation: CASSLGTEAFF. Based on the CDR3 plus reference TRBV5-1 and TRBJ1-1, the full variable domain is KAGVTQTPRYLIKTRGQQVTLSCSPISGHRSVSWYQQTPGQGLQFLFEYFSETQRNKGNFPGRFSGRQFSNSRSEMNVSTLELGDSALYLCASSLGTEAFFGQGTRLTVV.

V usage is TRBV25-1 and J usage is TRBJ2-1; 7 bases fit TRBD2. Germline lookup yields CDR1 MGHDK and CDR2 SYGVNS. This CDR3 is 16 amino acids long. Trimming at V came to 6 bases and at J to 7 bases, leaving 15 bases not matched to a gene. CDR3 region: CASSKPGTNAINEQFF. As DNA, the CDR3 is TGTGCCAGCAGCAAACCCGGGACTAACGCGATAAATGAGCAGTTCTTC.

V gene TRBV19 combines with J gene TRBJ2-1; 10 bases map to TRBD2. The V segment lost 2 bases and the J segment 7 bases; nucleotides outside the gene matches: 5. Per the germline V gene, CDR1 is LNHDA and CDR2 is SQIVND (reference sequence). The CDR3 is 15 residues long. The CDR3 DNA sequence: TGTGCCAGTAGTATAACTAGCGGGGCTGATAATGAGCAGTTCTTC. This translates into CASSITSGADNEQFF.

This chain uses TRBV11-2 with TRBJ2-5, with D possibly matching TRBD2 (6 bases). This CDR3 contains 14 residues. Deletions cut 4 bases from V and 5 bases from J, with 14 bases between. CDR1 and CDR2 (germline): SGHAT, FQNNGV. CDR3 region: CASSWTNGGETQYF. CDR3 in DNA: TGTGCCAGCAGCTGGACAAATGGAGGGGAGACCCAGTACTTC.

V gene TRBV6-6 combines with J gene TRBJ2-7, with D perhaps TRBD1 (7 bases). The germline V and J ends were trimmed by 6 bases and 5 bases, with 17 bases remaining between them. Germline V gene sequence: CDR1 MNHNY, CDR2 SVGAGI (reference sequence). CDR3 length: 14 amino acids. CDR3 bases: TGTGCCAGCAGAAGACAGGGAGGTCAGGACGAGCAGTACTTC. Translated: CASRRQGGQDEQYF.

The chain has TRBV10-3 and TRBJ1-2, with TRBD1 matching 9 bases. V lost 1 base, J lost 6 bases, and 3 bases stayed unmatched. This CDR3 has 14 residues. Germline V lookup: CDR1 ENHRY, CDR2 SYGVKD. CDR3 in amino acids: CAISELRTGDGYTF. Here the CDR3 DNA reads TGTGCCATCAGTGAGTTAAGGACAGGGGATGGCTACACCTTC.

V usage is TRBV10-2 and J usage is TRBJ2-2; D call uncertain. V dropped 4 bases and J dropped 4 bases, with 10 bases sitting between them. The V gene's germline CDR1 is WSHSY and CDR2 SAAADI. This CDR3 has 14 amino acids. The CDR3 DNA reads TGCGCCAGCAGTGTTCTAGGTGGCACCGGGGAGCTGTTTTTT. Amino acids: CASSVLGGTGELFF.

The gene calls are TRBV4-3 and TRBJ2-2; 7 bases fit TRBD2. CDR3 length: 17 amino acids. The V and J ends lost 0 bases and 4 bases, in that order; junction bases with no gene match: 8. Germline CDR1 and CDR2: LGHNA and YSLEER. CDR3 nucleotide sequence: TGCGCCAGCAGCCAAGATATTGGTAGCGGGCGCACCGGGGAGCTGTTTTTT. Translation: CASSQDIGSGRTGELFF.

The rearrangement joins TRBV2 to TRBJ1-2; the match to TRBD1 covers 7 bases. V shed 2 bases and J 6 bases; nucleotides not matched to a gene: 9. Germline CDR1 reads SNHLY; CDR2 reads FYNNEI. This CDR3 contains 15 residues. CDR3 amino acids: CASSETQGGFHGYTF. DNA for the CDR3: TGTGCCAGCAGTGAAACCCAGGGGGGGTTTCATGGCTACACCTTC.

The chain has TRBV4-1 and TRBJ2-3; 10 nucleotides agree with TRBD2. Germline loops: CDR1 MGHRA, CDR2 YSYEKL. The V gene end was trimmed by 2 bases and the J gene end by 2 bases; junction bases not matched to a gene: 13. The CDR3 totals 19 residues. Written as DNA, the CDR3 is TGCGCCAGCAGCCAATATCCAGCGGGGGGGACCATAAACACAGATACGCAGTATTTT. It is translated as CASSQYPAGGTINTDTQYF.

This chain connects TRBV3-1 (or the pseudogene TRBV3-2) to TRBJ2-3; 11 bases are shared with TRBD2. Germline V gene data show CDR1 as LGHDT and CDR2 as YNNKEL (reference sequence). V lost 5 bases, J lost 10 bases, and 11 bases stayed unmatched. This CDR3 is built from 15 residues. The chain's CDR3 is CASSALAGATRAQYF. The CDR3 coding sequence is TGTGCCAGCAGCGCACTAGCGGGGGCCACGAGGGCGCAGTATTTT.

In DNA, the CDR3 is TGTGCCAGCAGCCGACGGGGGCTAGCGCTTATCGATGAGCAGTTCTTC. It codes for CASSRRGLALIDEQFF. The chain joins TRBV11-2 to TRBJ2-1; D may be TRBD1 or TRBD2 (6 bases each). Germline CDR1 is SGHAT and CDR2 is FQNNGV. The V end lost 5 bases, the J end lost 8 bases, and 22 bases lay between the germline ends. CDR3 length: 16 amino acids. Drawing the rest from reference TRBV11-2 and TRBJ2-1, the complete variable domain is EAGVAQSPRYKIIEKRQSVAFWCNPISGHATLYWYQQILGQGPKLLIQFQNNGVVDDSQLPKDRFSAERLKGVDSTLKIQPAKLEDSAVYLCASSRRGLALIDEQFFGPGTRLTVL.

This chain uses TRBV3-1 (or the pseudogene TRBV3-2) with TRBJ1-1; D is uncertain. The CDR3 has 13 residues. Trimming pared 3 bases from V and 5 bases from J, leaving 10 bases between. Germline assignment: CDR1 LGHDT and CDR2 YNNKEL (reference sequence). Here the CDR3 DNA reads TGTGCCAGCAGCCATGGAGCAGTTACTGAAGCTTTCTTT. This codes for CASSHGAVTEAFF.

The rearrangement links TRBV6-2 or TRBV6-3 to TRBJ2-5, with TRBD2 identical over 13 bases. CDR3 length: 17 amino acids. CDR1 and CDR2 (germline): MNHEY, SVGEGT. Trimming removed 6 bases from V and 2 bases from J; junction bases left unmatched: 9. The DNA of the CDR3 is TGTGCCAGCAGCCTAAACCCGACTAGCGGGAGGCAAGAGACCCAGTACTTC. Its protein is CASSLNPTSGRQETQYF.

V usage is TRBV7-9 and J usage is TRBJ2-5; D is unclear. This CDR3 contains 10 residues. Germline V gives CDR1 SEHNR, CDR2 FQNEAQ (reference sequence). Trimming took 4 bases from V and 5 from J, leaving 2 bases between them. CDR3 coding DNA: TGTGCCAGCAGCTCCGAGACCCAGTACTTC. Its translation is CASSSETQYF.

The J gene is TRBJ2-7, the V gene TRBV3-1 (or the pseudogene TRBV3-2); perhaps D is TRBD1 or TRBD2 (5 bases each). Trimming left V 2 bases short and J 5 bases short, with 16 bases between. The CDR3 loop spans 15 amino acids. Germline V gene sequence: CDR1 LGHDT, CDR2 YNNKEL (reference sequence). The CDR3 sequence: CASSQRWDGRDEQYF. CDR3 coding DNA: TGTGCCAGCAGCCAACGGTGGGACGGGCGGGACGAGCAGTACTTC.

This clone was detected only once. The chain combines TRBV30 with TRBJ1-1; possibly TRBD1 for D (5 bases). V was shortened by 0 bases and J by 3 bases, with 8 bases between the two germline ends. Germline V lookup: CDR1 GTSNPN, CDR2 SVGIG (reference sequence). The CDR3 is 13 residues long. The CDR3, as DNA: TGTGCCTGGAGTGTCCGGGGGGACACTGAAGCTTTCTTT. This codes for CAWSVRGDTEAFF.

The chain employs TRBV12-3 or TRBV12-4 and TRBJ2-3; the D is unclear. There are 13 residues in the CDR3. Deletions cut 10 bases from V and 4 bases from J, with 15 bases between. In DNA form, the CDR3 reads TGTGCCACCCGGGTCCAAGGCGCAGATACGCAGTATTTT. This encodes CATRVQGADTQYF.

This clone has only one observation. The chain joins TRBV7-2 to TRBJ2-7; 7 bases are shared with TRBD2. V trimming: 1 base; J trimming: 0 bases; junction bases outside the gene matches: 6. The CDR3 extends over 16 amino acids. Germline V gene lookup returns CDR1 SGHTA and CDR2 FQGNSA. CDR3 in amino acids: CASSLEGRGSSYEQYF. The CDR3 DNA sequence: TGTGCCAGCAGCTTAGAGGGGCGGGGGAGCTCCTACGAGCAGTACTTC.

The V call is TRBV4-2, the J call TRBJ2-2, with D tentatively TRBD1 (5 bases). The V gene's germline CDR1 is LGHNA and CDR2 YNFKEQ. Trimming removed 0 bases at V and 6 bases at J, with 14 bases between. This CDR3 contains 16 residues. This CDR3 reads CASSQDGQGAAGELFF. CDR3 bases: TGTGCCAGCAGCCAAGATGGGCAGGGCGCAGCCGGGGAGCTGTTTTTT.

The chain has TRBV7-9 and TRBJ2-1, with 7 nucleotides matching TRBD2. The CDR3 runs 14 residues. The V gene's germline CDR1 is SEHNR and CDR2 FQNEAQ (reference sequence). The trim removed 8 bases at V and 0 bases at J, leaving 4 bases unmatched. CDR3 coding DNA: TGTGCCAGCCAGGGCGGGAGCTCCTACAATGAGCAGTTCTTC. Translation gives CASQGGSSYNEQFF.